The 18 T cell receptor beta chains listed next were all sequenced from one sample in a study of cytomegalovirus exposure and HLA in healthy donors. The primer mix had 60 Vbeta and 13 Jbeta primers. Sequenced by immunoSEQ multiplex PCR; TCRdb stores in-frame clones only, minus some. Of 100,000 to 150,000 clones listed, roughly 85% were seen once; the top ten hold approximately 1.2%. The source material was PBMCs. The receptor set was obtained from a boy younger than 18 in good health and CMV-seronegative.

The chain carries TRBV19 and TRBJ2-1; perhaps TRBD2 as D (6 bases). V lost 7 bases to trimming and J lost 2 bases, with 15 bases between them. This CDR3 has 15 residues. Germline V lookup: CDR1 LNHDA, CDR2 SQIVND (reference sequence). The CDR3 coding sequence is TGTGCCAGTACCAGAGCGGGCACGGCCTACAATGAGCAGTTCTTC. Translation: CASTRAGTAYNEQFF.

The V and J genes are TRBV10-3 and TRBJ2-7; no reliable D call. This CDR3 contains 16 residues. Deletions cut 3 bases from V and 2 bases from J, with 17 bases between. CDR1 is ENHRY, CDR2 SYGVKD, per germline. CDR3 nucleotide sequence: TGTGCCATCAGTGACCCTCTTAGCCACCTCCCCTACGAGCAGTACTTC. Its translation is CAISDPLSHLPYEQYF.

The chain employs TRBV4-1 and TRBJ2-1; 8 nucleotides align to TRBD2. Germline V gene lookup returns CDR1 MGHRA and CDR2 YSYEKL. After removal of 4 bases from V and 6 bases from J, the junction contained 14 bases not matched to a gene. This CDR3 region has 17 residues. CDR3 sequence: CASSPLPGLVALNEQFF. The CDR3 bases are TGCGCCAGCAGCCCCCTCCCGGGACTAGTCGCCCTCAATGAGCAGTTCTTC.

This clone was counted a few times. The chain uses TRBV13 and TRBJ2-5; 7 bases agree with TRBD1. V shed 4 bases, J shed 4 bases, and the junction held 12 bases outside the gene matches. The CDR3 sequence is 16 residues long. Germline assignment: CDR1 PRHDT and CDR2 FYEKMQ (reference sequence). The CDR3 reads CASSSGKGQFRETQYF. The CDR3 coding sequence is TGTGCCAGCAGCTCGGGAAAGGGACAGTTCCGAGAGACCCAGTACTTC.

The V call is TRBV2, the J call TRBJ2-1; D gene ambiguous. Germline V CDR1 and CDR2: SNHLY, FYNNEI. Deletions cut 8 bases from V and 1 base from J, with 12 bases between. The CDR3 consists of 14 residues. The CDR3 region has the DNA TGTGCCAGCCAGAGGTATGGGTCCTACAATGAGCAGTTCTTC. It encodes CASQRYGSYNEQFF.

The chain carries TRBV10-3 and TRBJ2-7, with TRBD1 as a possible D gene (7 bases). CDR1 and CDR2 (germline): ENHRY, SYGVKD. The V and J ends lost 5 bases and 2 bases respectively, with 10 bases between them. This CDR3 is built from 13 residues. In DNA form, the CDR3 reads TGTGCCATCAGTCAGGGGGGCACCTACGAGCAGTACTTC. Translation gives CAISQGGTYEQYF.

This chain uses TRBV5-4 with TRBJ2-2; 8 nucleotides line up with TRBD2. Looked up from germline, CDR1 is SGHNT and CDR2 is YYREEE (reference sequence). The CDR3 runs 15 residues. V trimming: 3 bases; J trimming: 5 bases; junction bases outside the gene matches: 6. The CDR3 sequence is CASSSLIAGTGELFF. For the CDR3, the DNA is TGTGCCAGCAGCTCCCTGATAGCGGGGACCGGGGAGCTGTTTTTT.

The chain couples TRBV30 to TRBJ2-2, with 12 bases matching TRBD2. Germline loops: CDR1 GTSNPN, CDR2 SVGIG (reference sequence). V dropped 8 bases and J dropped 2; count of bases not matched to a gene: 6. The CDR3 extends over 15 amino acids. Here the CDR3 DNA reads TGTGCCGGCCCGGGACTAGCGGGTAACACCGGGGAGCTGTTTTTT. Protein: CAGPGLAGNTGELFF.

The chain links TRBV7-3 to TRBJ2-6, with 7 bases that match TRBD2. Trimming at V came to 0 bases and at J to 2 bases, leaving 1 base not matched to a gene. The CDR3 has 16 amino acids. The germline CDR1 and CDR2 sequences are SGHTA and FQGTGA. Here the CDR3 reads CASSLTREAGANVLTF. The CDR3 nucleotides are TGTGCCAGCAGCTTAACACGGGAGGCTGGGGCCAACGTCCTGACTTTC.

This rearrangement joins TRBV7-8 to TRBJ1-5; 9 bases are shared with TRBD1. With 5 bases clipped from V and 0 bases from J, the junction kept 5 bases outside the gene matches. The CDR3 is 16 amino acids. The germline CDR1 and CDR2 sequences are SGHVS and FQNEAQ. As DNA, the CDR3 is TGTGCCAGCAGCCTAACGACAGGGGGTAGCAATCAGCCCCAGCATTTT. Its translation: CASSLTTGGSNQPQHF.

The chain is built from TRBV25-1 and TRBJ1-3; 7 bases are a match to TRBD1. CDR3 length: 15 residues. J lost 0 bases, V lost 5 bases, and 4 bases had no gene match. Germline CDR1 MGHDK, CDR2 SYGVNS. The CDR3 loop reads CASSQGGLSGNTIYF. In DNA form, the CDR3 reads TGTGCCAGCAGTCAAGGGGGCCTCTCTGGAAACACCATATATTTT.

The chain is built from TRBV30 and TRBJ1-2, with 7 positions matching TRBD1. Germline trimming cut 7 bases from V and 8 bases from J; bases unmatched to any gene: 4. This CDR3 contains 10 residues. Germline CDR1 reads GTSNPN; CDR2 reads SVGIG (reference sequence). CDR3 nucleotide sequence: TGTGCCTCACAGGGGATCGGCTACACCTTC. Its protein is CASQGIGYTF.

The sample holds one count of this clone. The gene calls are TRBV6-8 and TRBJ1-4; 7 positions match TRBD1. Per the germline V gene, CDR1 is MNHGY and CDR2 is SAAAGT. The trim removed 4 bases at V and 0 bases at J, leaving 14 bases unmatched. The CDR3 is 19 amino acids. For the CDR3, the DNA is TGTGCCAGCAGTTCTGAGACAGGGATTAACCCTGCAACTAATGAAAAACTGTTTTTT. It yields the protein CASSSETGINPATNEKLFF.

The chain links TRBV29-1 to TRBJ2-3, with D perhaps matching TRBD2 (7 bases). Trimming took 5 bases from V and 5 from J, leaving 14 bases between them. Germline V CDR1 and CDR2: SQVTM, ANQGSEA. This CDR3 contains 13 residues. The CDR3 spells CSVIEGGGDTQYF. CDR3 DNA: TGCAGCGTTATAGAGGGGGGGGGAGATACGCAGTATTTT.

Only a few counts were recorded for this clone. At one boundary the junction diverges from the germline segment, which might be a read error. The rearrangement uses TRBV11-2 and TRBJ1-1; 7 nucleotides agree with TRBD1. The CDR3 totals 13 residues. Germline lookup yields CDR1 SGHAT and CDR2 FQNNGV. The CDR3 reads CASSIDRDTEAFF. CDR3 DNA sequence: TGTGCCAGCAGCATAGACAGGGACACTGAAGCTTTCTTT.

The J gene is TRBJ1-2, the V gene TRBV11-2, with 7 bases that match TRBD1. J was trimmed by 2 bases and V by 6 bases; bases with no gene match: 18. From germline, CDR1 is SGHAT and CDR2 FQNNGV. This CDR3 region has 18 residues. The CDR3 bases are TGTGCCAGCAGTACCTTGGGCGCTTGGGACAGTTGGAACTATGGCTACACCTTC. Protein sequence: CASSTLGAWDSWNYGYTF.

The chain recombines TRBV7-9 with TRBJ2-2; tentative D call: TRBD2 (6 bases). Between the trimmed V and J ends, which lost 4 bases and 3 bases, there was a span of 12 bases. Germline V lookup: CDR1 SEHNR, CDR2 FQNEAQ (reference sequence). The CDR3 is made up of 15 amino acids. The CDR3 bases are TGTGCCAGCAGCTCGCGGGGCAGAGACACCGGGGAGCTGTTTTTT. This translates into CASSSRGRDTGELFF.

The genes are TRBV2 and TRBJ2-3; TRBD1 aligns across 9 bases. Germline V lookup: CDR1 SNHLY, CDR2 FYNNEI. The CDR3 runs 14 residues. V dropped 2 bases and J dropped 6; count of bases not matched to a gene: 3. DNA for the CDR3: TGTGCCAGCAGTGAATCACAGGGGGCTGATACGCAGTATTTT. It yields the protein CASSESQGADTQYF.